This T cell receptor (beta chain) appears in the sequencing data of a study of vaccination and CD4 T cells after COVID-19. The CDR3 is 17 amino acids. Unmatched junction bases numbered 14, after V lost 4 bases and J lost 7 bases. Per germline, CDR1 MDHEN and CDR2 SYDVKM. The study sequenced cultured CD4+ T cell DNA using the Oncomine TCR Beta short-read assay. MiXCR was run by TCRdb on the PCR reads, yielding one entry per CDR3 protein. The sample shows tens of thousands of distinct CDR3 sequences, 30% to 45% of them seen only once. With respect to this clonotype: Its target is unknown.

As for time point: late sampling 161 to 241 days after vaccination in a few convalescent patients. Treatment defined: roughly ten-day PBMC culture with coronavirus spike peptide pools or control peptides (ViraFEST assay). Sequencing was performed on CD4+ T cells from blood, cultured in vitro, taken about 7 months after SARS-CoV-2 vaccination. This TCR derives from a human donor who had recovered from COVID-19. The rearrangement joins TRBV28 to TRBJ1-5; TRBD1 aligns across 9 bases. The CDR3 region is CASSSLTGQGIRQPQHF. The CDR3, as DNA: TGTGCCAGCAGTTCCCTAACTGGACAGGGGATCCGACAGCCCCAGCATTTT. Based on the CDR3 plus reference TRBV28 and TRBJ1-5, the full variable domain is DVKVTQSSRYLVKRTGEKVFLECVQDMDHENMFWYRQDPGLGLRLIYFSYDVKMKEKGDIPEGYSVSREKKERFSLILESASTNQTSMYLCASSSLTGQGIRQPQHFGDGTRLSIL.